This T cell receptor (beta chain) was recovered during a study of T cell responses to AZD1222 COVID-19 vaccine. Whole-study context: Pooled together were second doses at about 4 or about 12 weeks.

About this clone itself: Antigen: not known.

Study-level findings and limits: Regions 160-218 and 743-854 dominated among vaccine-associated CD4 TCRs spanning spike. Unmutated variant regions are reportedly the target of nearly half of TCRs that are spike-specific.

Here immunoSEQ multiplex PCR was the method, and the copy in TCRdb shows in-frame clones only, minus some. The sample consists of around 130,000 clones, roughly 86% of them appearing once. The specimen was peripheral blood, collected on day 0 of AZD1222 vaccination. The source of this sequence is an adult in good health.

The CDR3 loop reads CATSDVGNNQPQHF. CDR3 bases: TGTGCCACCAGTGATGTAGGGAACAATCAGCCCCAGCATTTT. The chain has TRBV24-1 and TRBJ1-5, with D uncertain. Between the trimmed V and J ends, which lost 3 bases and 3 bases, there was a span of 8 bases. The CDR3 length is 14 residues. In germline, CDR1 is KGHDR, CDR2 SFDVKD.